A selection of T cell receptor beta chains follows, all from one sample in a study of blood T cell repertoires in COVID-19. Method: immunoSEQ multiplex PCR; TCRdb's copy keeps in-frame clones and lacks some. Altogether 200,000 to 250,000 clones are present, 70% to 90% being singletons, with the ten largest covering 1.2%. Sequenced input: PBMCs or T cells enriched from blood (not recorded which). The receptors originated from a man aged 30 to 45 who had recovered from COVID-19. Each CDR3 is given with its conserved first and last residue. A D gene is named only where the DNA matches it firmly. For some rows the clone size is stated as once, few or many, or as a class when expanded; others skip it.

>TRBV2|-|TRBJ2-7|TRBD2
CASTAERGPTYEQYF
TGTGCCAGCACCGCAGAGCGGGGGCCAACCTACGAGCAGTACTTC
>TRBV29-1|-|TRBJ2-1|-
CSVDQGSYNEQFF
TGCAGCGTTGATCAGGGGTCCTACAATGAGCAGTTCTTC
>TRBV21-1|-|TRBJ2-1|-
CASSKGLSGSSYNEQFF
TGTGCCAGCAGCAAAGGGCTCAGCGGGAGTTCCTACAATGAGCAGTTCTTC
>TRBV9|-|TRBJ2-3|TRBD2
CASSVELAGTDTQYF
TGTGCCAGCAGCGTAGAGCTAGCGGGGACAGATACGCAGTATTTT
>TRBV18|-|TRBJ2-2|-
CASSTDSLNTGELFF
TGTGCCAGCTCCACAGACAGTTTGAACACCGGGGAGCTGTTTTTT
>TRBV18|-|TRBJ1-4|TRBD1
CASLPGTGNEKLFF
TGTGCCAGCCTTCCCGGGACAGGTAATGAAAAACTGTTTTTT
>TRBV4-3|-|TRBJ1-1|TRBD1
CASSRDRDGTEAFF
TGCGCCAGCAGCCGGGACAGGGACGGGACTGAAGCTTTCTTT
>TRBV11-3|once|TRBJ2-7|TRBD1
CASSPVRDSSEQYF
TGTGCCAGCAGCCCCGTACGGGACAGCTCCGAGCAGTACTTC
>TRBV7-2|once|TRBJ2-3|TRBD2
CASSPRWGWKRGVTDTQYF
TGTGCCAGCAGCCCACGGTGGGGGTGGAAGCGGGGGGTCACAGATACGCAGTATTTT
>TRBV4-2|once|TRBJ2-1|TRBD2
CASSQEPLAGGLHNEQFF
TGTGCCAGCAGCCAAGAACCACTAGCGGGGGGTCTACACAATGAGCAGTTCTTC